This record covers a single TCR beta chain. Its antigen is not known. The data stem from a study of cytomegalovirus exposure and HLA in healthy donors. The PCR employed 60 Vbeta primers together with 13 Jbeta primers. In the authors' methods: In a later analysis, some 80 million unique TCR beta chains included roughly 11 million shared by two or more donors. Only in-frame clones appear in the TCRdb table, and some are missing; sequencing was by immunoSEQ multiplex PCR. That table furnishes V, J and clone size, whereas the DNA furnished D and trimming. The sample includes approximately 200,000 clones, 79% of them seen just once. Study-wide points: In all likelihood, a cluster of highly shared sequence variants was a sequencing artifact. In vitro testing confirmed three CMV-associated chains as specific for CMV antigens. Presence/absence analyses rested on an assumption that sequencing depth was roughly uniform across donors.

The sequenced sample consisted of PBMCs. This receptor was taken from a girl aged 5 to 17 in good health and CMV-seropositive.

The CDR3 here is CASSTGDRDSNQPQHF. The CDR3, as DNA: TGCGCCAGCAGCACCGGTGACAGGGATAGCAATCAGCCCCAGCATTTT. V usage is TRBV5-1 and J usage is TRBJ1-5; 7 bases are shared with TRBD1. V shed 4 bases, J shed 0 bases, and the junction held 7 bases outside the gene matches. The CDR3 length is 16 residues. CDR1 SGHRS and CDR2 YFSETQ come from the germline V gene.